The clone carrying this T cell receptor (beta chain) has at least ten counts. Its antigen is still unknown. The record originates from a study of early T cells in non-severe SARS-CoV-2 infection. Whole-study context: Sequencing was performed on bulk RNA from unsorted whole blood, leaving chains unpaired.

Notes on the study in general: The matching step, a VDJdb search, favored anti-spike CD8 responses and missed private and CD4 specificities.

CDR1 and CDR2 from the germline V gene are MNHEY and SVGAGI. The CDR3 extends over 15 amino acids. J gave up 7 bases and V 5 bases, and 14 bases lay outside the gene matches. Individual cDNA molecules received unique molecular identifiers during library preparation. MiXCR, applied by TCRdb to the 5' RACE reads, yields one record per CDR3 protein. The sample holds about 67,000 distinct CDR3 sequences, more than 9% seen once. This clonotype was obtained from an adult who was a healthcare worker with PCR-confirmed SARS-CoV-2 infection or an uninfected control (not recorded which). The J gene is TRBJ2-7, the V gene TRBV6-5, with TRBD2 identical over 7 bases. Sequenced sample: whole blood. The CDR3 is CASSPTWSSGGEQYF. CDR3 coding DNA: TGTGCCAGCAGTCCGACCTGGTCCTCGGGGGGTGAGCAGTACTTC.